The 5 T cell receptor beta chains listed next were all sequenced from one sample in a study of shared clonotypes between healthy human individuals. The protocol was immunoSEQ multiplex PCR, while the TCRdb copy is restricted to in-frame clones and leaves out a portion. In the table there are around 700,000 clones, more than 70% of which are singletons. The specimen was memory CD4+ T cells sorted from blood. Stated subset: CD45RA-negative fraction. The receptors originated from a woman aged 30 to 39 in good health.

J is TRBJ2-7 and V is TRBV28; D remains unclear. Trimming took off 8 bases at V and 0 bases at J, with 11 bases between the two ends. The CDR3 has 13 amino acids. CDR1 and CDR2 from the germline V gene are MDHEN and SYDVKM. CDR3 nucleotide sequence: TGTGCCAGCGGGTATGGAATCTCCTACGAGCAGTACTTC. Protein: CASGYGISYEQYF.

This clone was seen more than once but under ten times. This rearrangement joins TRBV21-1 to TRBJ1-2; the table calls TRBD1, which could not be checked here. TRBV21-1 is a pseudogene locus. This CDR3 is built from 15 residues. Here the CDR3 DNA reads TGTGCCAGCAGCTCCCCACGGACAGGAGGCTATGGCTACACCTTC. This sequence encodes CASSSPRTGGYGYTF.

V and J are TRBV25-1 and TRBJ2-2; 10 nucleotides agree with TRBD1. CDR3 length: 14 residues. CDR1 MGHDK and CDR2 SYGVNS come from the germline V gene. J gave up 5 bases and V 6 bases, and 3 bases lay outside the gene matches. This chain's CDR3 is CASRGQGRTGELFF. CDR3 nucleotides: TGTGCCAGCAGGGGACAGGGGCGAACCGGGGAGCTGTTTTTT. Full variable domain (missing parts from reference TRBV25-1 and TRBJ2-2): EADIYQTPRYLVIGTGKKITLECSQTMGHDKMYWYQQDPGMELHLIHYSYGVNSTEKGDLSSESTVSRIRTEHFPLTLESARPSHTSQYLCASRGQGRTGELFFGEGSRLTVL.

V and J are TRBV4-2 and TRBJ2-2; either TRBD1 or TRBD2 may fit D (5 bases each). The CDR3 is 16 residues long. V lost 0 bases, J lost 1 base, and 9 bases lay in between. Germline CDR1 and CDR2: LGHNA and YNFKEQ. The CDR3 DNA sequence: TGTGCCAGCAGCCAAGAAGGTGGGGGGAACACCGGGGAGCTGTTTTTT. It yields the protein CASSQEGGGNTGELFF.

V gene TRBV19 combines with J gene TRBJ1-5, with 8 bases aligning to TRBD1. Germline V gene data show CDR1 as LNHDA and CDR2 as SQIVND (reference sequence). The CDR3 totals 15 residues. V was pared by 5 bases and J by 4 bases, with 7 bases of the junction left unmatched. The CDR3 region is CASSPRTGSNQPQHF. CDR3 nucleotides: TGTGCCAGTAGTCCCCGGACAGGGTCGAATCAGCCCCAGCATTTT.